The 27 T cell receptor beta chains given below trace back to one sample, sequenced in a study of shared T cell receptors in the human thymus. TCRdb keeps only in-frame clones here, not all; method: immunoSEQ multiplex PCR. The top ten clones hold approximately 0.01% of a sample with roughly 660,000 clones, around 89% of them seen once. Separately, the same data were catalogued under a study of human thymus T cells.

The specimen was thymocytes. The receptors originated from a boy less than two years old with a congenital heart defect.

The chain carries TRBV5-4 and TRBJ2-7; 7 nucleotides match TRBD2. The CDR3 runs 15 residues. J gave up 4 bases and V 0 bases, and 7 bases lay outside the gene matches. Germline V gene data show CDR1 as SGHNT and CDR2 as YYREEE (reference sequence). The CDR3 spells CASSLGLAGSYEQYF. The CDR3 region has the DNA TGTGCCAGCAGCTTGGGACTAGCAGGCTCATACGAGCAGTACTTC.

The J gene is TRBJ1-1, the V gene TRBV7-9; possibly TRBD1 for D (5 bases). The length of the CDR3 is 15 residues. Germline assignment: CDR1 SEHNR and CDR2 FQNEAQ (reference sequence). Trimming removed 4 bases from V and 1 base from J, with 13 bases in between. This CDR3 reads CASSSPPTANTEAFF. CDR3 nucleotides: TGTGCCAGCAGCTCCCCCCCGACAGCGAACACTGAAGCTTTCTTT.

CDR3 sequence: CASSLPSDRPLTYEQYF. The DNA of the CDR3 is TGTGCCAGCAGCTTACCCTCGGACAGGCCGCTGACCTACGAGCAGTACTTC. The chain is built from TRBV7-2 and TRBJ2-7; TRBD1 matches at 7 bases. CDR3 length equals 17 residues. With 2 bases clipped from V and 2 bases from J, the junction kept 12 bases outside the gene matches. Looked up from germline, CDR1 is SGHTA and CDR2 is FQGNSA.

This chain uses TRBV28 with TRBJ1-5; TRBD1 agrees at 10 bases. The germline CDR1 and CDR2 sequences are MDHEN and SYDVKM. Germline trimming cut 6 bases from V and 2 bases from J; bases unmatched to any gene: 10. This CDR3 spans 17 amino acids. The CDR3 here is CASRSSGQGHGNQPQHF. The CDR3 nucleotides are TGTGCCAGCAGGTCTTCGGGACAGGGGCATGGCAATCAGCCCCAGCATTTT.

This rearrangement joins TRBV27 to TRBJ2-3, with a possible D match to TRBD2 (5 bases). Per the germline V gene, CDR1 is MNHEY and CDR2 is SMNVEV (reference sequence). The CDR3 is made up of 17 amino acids. The V gene lost 0 bases and the J gene lost 1 base, with 14 bases spanning the gap. The CDR3 DNA follows: TGTGCCAGCAGTTTATCGATGGAGCGGCGAGGCACAGATACGCAGTATTTT. Residues: CASSLSMERRGTDTQYF.

The chain couples TRBV19 to TRBJ2-1, with D possibly being TRBD2 (6 bases). Deletions cut 5 bases from V and 9 bases from J, with 11 bases between. The CDR3 totals 12 residues. Germline values: CDR1 LNHDA, CDR2 SQIVND (reference sequence). Here the CDR3 reads CASSAPGGEQFF. The DNA for the CDR3 is TGTGCCAGTAGTGCACCCGGGGGTGAGCAGTTCTTC.

The J gene is TRBJ1-2, the V gene TRBV9, with TRBD1 matching 7 bases. V trimming: 3 bases; J trimming: 7 bases; junction bases outside the gene matches: 15. The CDR3 is 16 residues long. Germline CDR1 and CDR2: SGDLS and YYNGEE. For the CDR3, the DNA is TGTGCCAGCAGCGGGAGGGACCGGCAGGGGGAAGGTGGCTACACCTTC. Translated, it gives CASSGRDRQGEGGYTF.

This clone appeared a single time. The chain joins TRBV15 to TRBJ1-1; D call uncertain. CDR1 and CDR2 from the germline V gene are LNHNV and YYDKDF (reference sequence). Deletions cut 9 bases from V and 0 bases from J, with 8 bases between. The CDR3 covers 12 residues. CDR3 sequence: CATKAMNTEAFF. In nucleotides, the CDR3 is TGTGCCACTAAAGCCATGAACACTGAAGCTTTCTTT.

This chain joins TRBV18 and TRBJ2-1, with D possibly TRBD2 on 5 matching bases. Germline lookup yields CDR1 KGHSH and CDR2 LQKENI. V was cut by 2 bases and J by 4 bases, with 15 bases left in between. CDR3 size: 16 residues. The CDR3 DNA sequence: TGTGCCAGCTCACCATCAATGAAGCGGAGATACAATGAGCAGTTCTTC. Its translation: CASSPSMKRRYNEQFF.

The chain is built from TRBV28 and TRBJ2-7; 7 positions agree with TRBD1. After removal of 4 bases from V and 3 bases from J, the junction contained 12 bases not matched to a gene. This CDR3 region has 16 residues. Looked up from germline, CDR1 is MDHEN and CDR2 is SYDVKM. The CDR3 DNA follows: TGTGCCAGCAGTTCCTTCGACAGGGTCGGGTTCTACGAGCAGTACTTC. Encoded protein: CASSSFDRVGFYEQYF.

The V and J genes are TRBV6-5 and TRBJ2-5; possibly TRBD1 for D (6 bases). Germline CDR1 reads MNHEY; CDR2 reads SVGAGI. The germline V and J ends were trimmed by 2 bases and 1 base, with 8 bases remaining between them. CDR3 length: 14 residues. The CDR3 nucleotides are TGTGCCAGCAGTTACCCAGGGGCCCAAGAGACCCAGTACTTC. It is translated as CASSYPGAQETQYF.

The rearrangement joins TRBV2 to TRBJ2-7; D may be TRBD2 (6 bases). The ends were cut back, 4 bases at V and 5 bases at J, with 9 bases in the middle. The CDR3 length is 12 residues. From germline, CDR1 is SNHLY and CDR2 FYNNEI. The CDR3 DNA reads as TGTGCCAGCAGTGTAGGAGGGCACGAGCAGTACTTC. Amino acid sequence: CASSVGGHEQYF.

The rearrangement uses TRBV7-9 and TRBJ1-1, with TRBD1 matching 7 bases. This CDR3 spans 15 amino acids. Germline V gene data show CDR1 as SEHNR and CDR2 as FQNEAQ (reference sequence). J gave up 3 bases and V 2 bases, and 6 bases lay outside the gene matches. Written as DNA, the CDR3 is TGTGCCAGCAGCTTAACAGGGGCCGCGGACACTGAAGCTTTCTTT. It encodes CASSLTGAADTEAFF.

As regards this clone: This sample also contains other DNA sequences that code for the same CDR3. This chain links TRBV12-5 with TRBJ1-1; 7 nucleotides agree with TRBD1. The V segment lost 1 base and the J segment 5 bases; nucleotides outside the gene matches: 1. CDR1 is LGHNT, CDR2 FRNRAP, per germline. The CDR3 totals 13 residues. In DNA, the CDR3 is TGTGCTAGTGGTTTGGCAGGGGGGACTGAAGCTTTCTTT. Its protein product is CASGLAGGTEAFF.

The rearrangement links TRBV27 to TRBJ1-2, with 8 positions matching TRBD1. The CDR3 consists of 16 residues. Germline V lookup: CDR1 MNHEY, CDR2 SMNVEV (reference sequence). After removal of 5 bases from V and 4 bases from J, the junction contained 12 bases not matched to a gene. The CDR3 loop reads CASSNSGQGRPYGYTF. The DNA for the CDR3 is TGTGCCAGCAGTAACAGCGGACAGGGCCGTCCCTATGGCTACACCTTC.

The rearrangement uses TRBV11-3 and TRBJ2-7; D is unresolved. The CDR3 spans 16 residues. V dropped 5 bases and J dropped 0 bases, with 17 bases sitting between them. Germline CDR1 SGHNT, CDR2 YENEEA. The CDR3 here is CASSHRSSTPSYEQYF. CDR3 sequence (DNA): TGTGCCAGCAGCCATCGGAGTTCCACTCCCTCCTACGAGCAGTACTTC.

The V and J genes are TRBV11-3 and TRBJ2-5, with TRBD2 as a possible D gene (7 bases). The DNA end favors TRBJ2-7, so the J call may be wrong. Germline V gene data show CDR1 as SGHNT and CDR2 as YENEEA. The CDR3 is 15 residues long. CDR3 coding DNA: TGTGCCAGCAGCTTAGATCTGGGGGGGCTCTACGAGCAGTACTTC. Translated: CASSLDLGGLYEQYF.

This clone came up once. CDR3 loop: CASSLGQAPLNTEAFF. DNA of the CDR3: TGTGCCAGCAGCTTAGGACAGGCGCCTCTGAACACTGAAGCTTTCTTT. The J gene is TRBJ1-1, the V gene TRBV11-2, with D possibly being TRBD1 (6 bases). The CDR3 runs 16 residues. Trimming took off 1 base at V and 0 bases at J, with 12 bases between the two ends. CDR1 is SGHAT and CDR2 is FQNNGV in the germline V gene. Using reference TRBV11-2 and TRBJ1-1 for the parts outside the CDR3, the full variable domain is EAGVAQSPRYKIIEKRQSVAFWCNPISGHATLYWYQQILGQGPKLLIQFQNNGVVDDSQLPKDRFSAERLKGVDSTLKIQPAKLEDSAVYLCASSLGQAPLNTEAFFGQGTRLTVV.

V usage is TRBV27 and J usage is TRBJ2-1, with D perhaps matching TRBD1 (6 bases). Per the germline V gene, CDR1 is MNHEY and CDR2 is SMNVEV (reference sequence). V lost 5 bases and J lost 6, with 20 bases in between. The CDR3 is 16 amino acids. CDR3 DNA sequence: TGTGCCAGCAGTCTAAGAGGCAGGGGACGAGGCAATGAGCAGTTCTTC. Translating gives CASSLRGRGRGNEQFF.

This chain connects TRBV19 to TRBJ2-4; a weak D match, TRBD2 (5 bases). The V end was cut by 6 bases, the J end by 3 bases, with 6 bases between. Germline lookup yields CDR1 LNHDA and CDR2 SQIVND (reference sequence). CDR3 length: 12 residues. The DNA for the CDR3 is TGTGCCAGTAGAGGAGGCAAAAACATTCAGTACTTC. Encoded protein: CASRGGKNIQYF.

This clone showed up just a few times. The chain's CDR3 is CAISGLADNEQFF. For the CDR3, the DNA is TGTGCCATCAGCGGCCTAGCGGACAATGAGCAGTTCTTC. V usage is TRBV10-3 and J usage is TRBJ2-1; 7 bases match TRBD2. This CDR3 contains 13 residues. Germline CDR1 ENHRY, CDR2 SYGVKD. The V segment lost 6 bases and the J segment 5 bases; nucleotides outside the gene matches: 4.

This clone was seen once. This chain joins TRBV4-2 and TRBJ2-3, with D possibly being TRBD2 (6 bases). CDR1 is LGHNA, CDR2 YNFKEQ, per germline. V lost 1 base, J lost 2 bases, and 19 bases lay in between. CDR3 size: 18 residues. CDR3 nucleotides: TGTGCCAGCAGCCAAGTGGAGGGGCCCCTGGCCCACACAGATACGCAGTATTTT. As protein: CASSQVEGPLAHTDTQYF.

The chain joins TRBV5-6 to TRBJ2-5; D is perhaps TRBD2 (6 bases). CDR1 and CDR2 from the germline V gene are SGHDT and YYEEEE. Trimming shortened V by 4 bases and J by 4 bases, and 20 bases separated the two germline ends. The CDR3 length is 16 residues. CDR3 sequence reads: CASSRRASSRGETQYF. The CDR3 region has the DNA TGTGCCAGCAGCCGGAGGGCTAGCTCCCGGGGAGAGACCCAGTACTTC.

This clone was observed a few times. CDR3 residues: CSAESLAFF. CDR3 nucleotides: TGCAGTGCTGAGTCTTTAGCTTTCTTT. The chain couples TRBV20-1 to TRBJ1-1, with unresolved D. This CDR3 comprises 9 residues. Trimming left V 5 bases short and J 10 bases short, with 8 bases between. CDR1 is DFQATT and CDR2 is SNEGSKA in the germline V gene (reference sequence).

The chain employs TRBV7-9 and TRBJ2-5; the match to TRBD1 covers 9 bases. This CDR3 has 15 residues. Germline CDR1 is SEHNR and CDR2 is FQNEAQ (reference sequence). V gave up 5 bases and J gave up 3 bases; unmatched junction bases: 7. The CDR3 loop is CASSTARTGEETQYF. CDR3 nucleotides: TGTGCCAGCAGCACGGCGAGGACAGGGGAAGAGACCCAGTACTTC.

J is TRBJ2-7 and V is TRBV10-2, with D tentatively TRBD1 (5 bases). The CDR3 loop spans 13 amino acids. CDR1 and CDR2 from the germline V gene are WSHSY and SAAADI. Trimming shortened V by 6 bases and J by 0 bases, and 9 bases separated the two germline ends. CDR3 in DNA: TGCGCCAGCAGGACAGCCGACTCCTACGAGCAGTACTTC. Protein product: CASRTADSYEQYF.

V usage is TRBV19 and J usage is TRBJ1-5; no reliable D call. The CDR3 runs to 15 residues. Deletions cut 1 base from V and 6 bases from J, with 13 bases between. Germline assignment: CDR1 LNHDA and CDR2 SQIVND (reference sequence). CDR3 bases: TGTGCCAGTAGTATAGTCCTCCCCGGTGGTCAGCCCCAGCATTTT. Amino acid sequence: CASSIVLPGGQPQHF. The full variable domain, in which reference TRBV19 and TRBJ1-5 provide the parts outside the CDR3, is DGGITQSPKYLFRKEGQNVTLSCEQNLNHDAMYWYRQDPGQGLRLIYYSQIVNDFQKGDIAEGYSVSREKKESFPLTVTSAQKNPTAFYLCASSIVLPGGQPQHFGDGTRLSIL.